This T cell receptor beta chain was documented in a study of CD8+ T cells in alopecia areata. Study background: Treated patients' severity was scored by percentage of affected scalp area.

The CDR3 is 13 residues long. Trimming cost V 1 base and J 8 bases, with 9 bases left between them. Study findings and constraints: Possibly because of HLA-related factors, TCR sharing was less clear across patients than in mice. Compared with normal scalp, lesional scalp had higher clonality and more expanded CD8+ clones.

Treatment described: oral pan-JAK inhibitor, 5-10 mg twice daily. Lesional scalp punch biopsies and peripheral blood came from alopecia areata patients. After isolation, RNA underwent reverse transcription to generate cDNA as the sequencing template. Clones were read by immunoSEQ multiplex PCR, and TCRdb kept only the in-frame ones, dropping some. The top ten clones hold more than 5% of a sample with some 120,000 clones, 61% of them seen once. As to this clone: Antigen unknown.

The sequences come from CD4+ T cells sorted from blood, collected at week 4, from a patient treated with tofacitinib. This sequence originates from a human donor with alopecia areata. This rearrangement joins TRBV23-1 to TRBJ1-5; no clear D gene. TRBV23-1 is given ORF status, its function remaining uncertain. The CDR3 loop is CASSQYGSKPQHF. The CDR3 DNA sequence: TGCGCCAGCAGTCAATACGGATCTAAGCCCCAGCATTTT.